The rows below give T cell receptor beta chains drawn from one sample of a study of blood T cell repertoires in COVID-19. TCRdb keeps only in-frame clones here, not all; method: immunoSEQ multiplex PCR. The sample gives about 220,000 clones, approximately 80% of which show up once; 1.3% is in the top ten. Material: PBMCs or T cells enriched from blood (not recorded which). The source of these receptors is a woman between 40 and 50 years old with acute COVID-19. Each CDR3 is given with its conserved first and last residue. Fields, in order: clone size, D gene, J gene, V gene, CDR3 protein, CDR3 DNA. D genes are given only for firm matches. The listing skips clone size in some rows; elsewhere it reads once, few, many or a size class.

clone size: NA; D gene: NA; J gene: TRBJ1-3; V gene: TRBV30; CDR3 protein: CAWSRQGSSGNTIYF; CDR3 DNA: TGTGCCTGGAGTAGGCAGGGAAGCTCTGGAAACACCATATATTTT
clone size: NA; D gene: TRBD1; J gene: TRBJ1-1; V gene: TRBV18; CDR3 protein: CASSLGQGAMARTEAFF; CDR3 DNA: TGTGCCAGCTCCCTGGGACAGGGGGCTATGGCTCGCACTGAAGCTTTCTTT
clone size: NA; D gene: NA; J gene: TRBJ2-2; V gene: TRBV28; CDR3 protein: CASSLTSTTGELFF; CDR3 DNA: TGTGCCAGCAGTTTAACTAGCACCACCGGGGAGCTGTTTTTT
clone size: few; D gene: TRBD1; J gene: TRBJ1-1; V gene: TRBV28; CDR3 protein: CASSYDRVRWTEAFF; CDR3 DNA: TGTGCCAGCAGTTACGACAGGGTTAGGTGGACTGAAGCTTTCTTT
clone size: NA; D gene: TRBD2; J gene: TRBJ2-5; V gene: TRBV7-2; CDR3 protein: CASSPRGVRAETQYF; CDR3 DNA: TGTGCCAGCAGCCCTCGGGGGGTCAGAGCAGAGACCCAGTACTTC
clone size: once; D gene: NA; J gene: TRBJ2-3; V gene: TRBV9; CDR3 protein: CASSVVSASTDTQYF; CDR3 DNA: TGTGCCAGCAGCGTAGTTAGCGCCAGCACAGATACGCAGTATTTT
clone size: once; D gene: NA; J gene: TRBJ1-2; V gene: TRBV28; CDR3 protein: CASSPGDYGYTF; CDR3 DNA: TGTGCCAGCAGTCCAGGGGATTATGGCTACACCTTC
clone size: many; D gene: TRBD1; J gene: TRBJ1-5; V gene: TRBV2; CDR3 protein: CASSEERQGSGQPQHF; CDR3 DNA: TGTGCCAGCAGTGAAGAAAGACAGGGGAGCGGTCAGCCCCAGCATTTT
clone size: NA; D gene: TRBD1; J gene: TRBJ2-1; V gene: TRBV5-1; CDR3 protein: CASSQGTGGLYNEQFF; CDR3 DNA: TGCGCCAGCAGCCAGGGGACAGGCGGACTCTACAATGAGCAGTTCTTC
clone size: NA; D gene: NA; J gene: TRBJ1-1; V gene: TRBV18; CDR3 protein: CASSPVPVNTEAFF; CDR3 DNA: TGTGCCAGCTCACCAGTACCGGTAAACACTGAAGCTTTCTTT
clone size: NA; D gene: NA; J gene: TRBJ2-7; V gene: TRBV28; CDR3 protein: CASSRQNYEQYF; CDR3 DNA: TGTGCCAGCAGCCGACAGAACTACGAGCAGTACTTC
clone size: NA; D gene: TRBD2; J gene: TRBJ2-7; V gene: TRBV5-1; CDR3 protein: CASSFSAGGHYEQYF; CDR3 DNA: TGCGCCAGCAGCTTCTCAGCGGGAGGGCATTACGAGCAGTACTTC
clone size: NA; D gene: TRBD1; J gene: TRBJ1-5; V gene: TRBV28; CDR3 protein: CASSFQGQENQPQHF; CDR3 DNA: TGTGCCAGCAGTTTTCAAGGACAGGAGAATCAGCCCCAGCATTTT
clone size: NA; D gene: NA; J gene: TRBJ2-1; V gene: TRBV9; CDR3 protein: CASSVDGSWSNEQFF; CDR3 DNA: TGTGCCAGCAGCGTAGACGGGAGTTGGAGCAATGAGCAGTTCTTC
clone size: NA; D gene: NA; J gene: TRBJ1-1; V gene: TRBV7-2; CDR3 protein: CASSLGAWERTEAFF; CDR3 DNA: TGTGCCAGCAGCTTAGGGGCCTGGGAGCGGACTGAAGCTTTCTTT
clone size: NA; D gene: TRBD2; J gene: TRBJ2-5; V gene: TRBV5-4; CDR3 protein: CASSRTPLAGVLETQYF; CDR3 DNA: TGTGCCAGCAGCCGAACCCCATTAGCGGGAGTCTTAGAGACCCAGTACTTC
clone size: NA; D gene: NA; J gene: TRBJ2-5; V gene: TRBV3-1/TRBV3-2; CDR3 protein: CASSPHGERRKETQYF; CDR3 DNA: TGTGCCAGCAGCCCACATGGTGAGCGACGAAAAGAGACCCAGTACTTC
clone size: NA; D gene: TRBD1; J gene: TRBJ2-1; V gene: TRBV2; CDR3 protein: CASSGDRGTYNEQFF; CDR3 DNA: TGTGCCAGCAGTGGGGACAGGGGAACCTACAATGAGCAGTTCTTC
clone size: NA; D gene: NA; J gene: TRBJ1-2; V gene: TRBV19; CDR3 protein: CASTLNQGIGYGYTF; CDR3 DNA: TGTGCCAGCACACTCAATCAGGGGATCGGCTATGGCTACACCTTC
clone size: NA; D gene: TRBD1; J gene: TRBJ1-6; V gene: TRBV6-1; CDR3 protein: CASSENNGTATVRTYNSPLHF; CDR3 DNA: TGTGCCAGCAGTGAAAACAACGGGACAGCGACTGTGAGGACCTATAATTCACCCCTCCACTTT
clone size: NA; D gene: TRBD1; J gene: TRBJ1-2; V gene: TRBV7-3; CDR3 protein: CASSPDRNYGYTF; CDR3 DNA: TGTGCCAGCAGCCCGGACAGGAACTATGGCTACACCTTC
clone size: few; D gene: NA; J gene: TRBJ1-2; V gene: TRBV25-1; CDR3 protein: CASSDRGVGGYTF; CDR3 DNA: TGTGCCAGCAGTGACCGGGGGGTCGGTGGCTACACCTTC
clone size: NA; D gene: TRBD2; J gene: TRBJ2-4; V gene: TRBV14; CDR3 protein: CASSRRAGVAKNIQYF; CDR3 DNA: TGTGCCAGCAGCCGTCGAGCGGGAGTAGCCAAAAACATTCAGTACTTC
clone size: NA; D gene: NA; J gene: TRBJ2-5; V gene: TRBV12-5; CDR3 protein: CASGLDYSETQYF; CDR3 DNA: TGTGCTAGTGGTTTAGACTACTCGGAGACCCAGTACTTC
clone size: NA; D gene: NA; J gene: TRBJ1-2; V gene: TRBV11-2; CDR3 protein: CASSSPLTAWRGYTF; CDR3 DNA: TGTGCCAGCAGTTCGCCTTTAACTGCGTGGAGGGGCTACACCTTC
clone size: NA; D gene: NA; J gene: TRBJ1-5; V gene: TRBV4-1; CDR3 protein: CASSHQVEYSNQPQHF; CDR3 DNA: TGCGCCAGCAGCCACCAGGTGGAATATAGCAATCAGCCCCAGCATTTT
clone size: NA; D gene: NA; J gene: TRBJ1-1; V gene: TRBV20-1; CDR3 protein: CSASYSRGTEAFF; CDR3 DNA: TGCAGTGCTAGTTACAGCCGTGGGACTGAAGCTTTCTTT
clone size: NA; D gene: NA; J gene: TRBJ2-3; V gene: TRBV7-2; CDR3 protein: CASSTDETTQYF; CDR3 DNA: TGTGCCAGCAGCACAGATGAGACCACGCAGTATTTT
clone size: NA; D gene: TRBD2; J gene: TRBJ2-7; V gene: TRBV27; CDR3 protein: CASSLLAGATSYEQYF; CDR3 DNA: TGTGCCAGCAGTTTACTGGCGGGAGCGACATCCTACGAGCAGTACTTC
clone size: NA; D gene: TRBD1; J gene: TRBJ1-2; V gene: TRBV5-1; CDR3 protein: CASSLDGQGFYGYTF; CDR3 DNA: TGCGCCAGCAGCTTGGACGGACAGGGGTTCTATGGCTACACCTTC
clone size: few; D gene: TRBD2; J gene: TRBJ2-3; V gene: TRBV7-8; CDR3 protein: CASSLSLAGGQADTQYF; CDR3 DNA: TGTGCCAGCAGCTTATCGTTAGCGGGGGGGCAGGCAGATACGCAGTATTTT
clone size: NA; D gene: NA; J gene: TRBJ1-2; V gene: TRBV25-1; CDR3 protein: CASSRAGDEFSYGYTF; CDR3 DNA: TGTGCCAGCAGTCGGGCAGGGGATGAGTTTAGCTATGGCTACACCTTC